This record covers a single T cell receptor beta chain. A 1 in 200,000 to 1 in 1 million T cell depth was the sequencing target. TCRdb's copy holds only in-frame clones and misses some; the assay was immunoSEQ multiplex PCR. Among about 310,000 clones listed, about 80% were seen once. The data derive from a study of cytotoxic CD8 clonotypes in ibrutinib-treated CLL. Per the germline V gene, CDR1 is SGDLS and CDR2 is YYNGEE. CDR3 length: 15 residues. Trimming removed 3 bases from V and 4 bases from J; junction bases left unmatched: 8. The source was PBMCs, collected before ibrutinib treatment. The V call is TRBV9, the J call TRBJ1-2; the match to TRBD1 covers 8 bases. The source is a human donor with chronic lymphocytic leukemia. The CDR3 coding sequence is TGTGCCAGCAGCGCGCAGGGGGCGTCAAGCTATGGCTACACCTTC. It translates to CASSAQGASSYGYTF.